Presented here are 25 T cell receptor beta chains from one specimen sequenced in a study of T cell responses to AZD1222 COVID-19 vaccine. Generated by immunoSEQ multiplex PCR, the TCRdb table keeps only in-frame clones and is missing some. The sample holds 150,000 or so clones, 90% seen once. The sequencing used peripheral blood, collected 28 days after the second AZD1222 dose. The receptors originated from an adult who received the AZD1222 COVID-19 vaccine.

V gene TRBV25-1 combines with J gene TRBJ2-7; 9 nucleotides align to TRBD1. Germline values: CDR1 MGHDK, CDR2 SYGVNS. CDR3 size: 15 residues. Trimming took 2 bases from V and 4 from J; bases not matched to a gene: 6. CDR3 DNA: TGTGCCAGCAGTGAAGTCTCGGGACAGGGTTACGAGCAGTACTTC. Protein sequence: CASSEVSGQGYEQYF.

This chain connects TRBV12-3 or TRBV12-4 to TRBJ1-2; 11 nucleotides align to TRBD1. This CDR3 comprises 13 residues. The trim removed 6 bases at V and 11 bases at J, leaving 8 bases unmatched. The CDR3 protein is CASSPTDRGPYTF. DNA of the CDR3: TGTGCCAGCAGCCCCACGGACAGGGGGCCTTACACCTTC.

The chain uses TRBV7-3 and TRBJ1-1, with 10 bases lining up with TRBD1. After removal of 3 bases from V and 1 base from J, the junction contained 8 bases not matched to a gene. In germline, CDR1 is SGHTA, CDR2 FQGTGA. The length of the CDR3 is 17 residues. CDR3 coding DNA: TGTGCCAGCAGCTTGATGGGGACAGGGGCCAAGAACACTGAAGCTTTCTTT. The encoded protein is CASSLMGTGAKNTEAFF.

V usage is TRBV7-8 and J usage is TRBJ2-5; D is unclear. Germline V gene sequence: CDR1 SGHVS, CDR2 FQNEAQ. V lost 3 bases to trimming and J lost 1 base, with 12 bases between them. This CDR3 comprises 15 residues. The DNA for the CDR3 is TGTGCCAGCAGCTTTAGGGCGATCTTCCAAGAGACCCAGTACTTC. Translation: CASSFRAIFQETQYF. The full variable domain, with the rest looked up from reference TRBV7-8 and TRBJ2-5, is GAGVSQSPRYKVAKRGQDVALRCDPISGHVSLFWYQQALGQGPEFLTYFQNEAQLDKSGLPSDRFFAERPEGSVSTLKIQRTQQEDSAVYLCASSFRAIFQETQYFGPGTRLLVL.

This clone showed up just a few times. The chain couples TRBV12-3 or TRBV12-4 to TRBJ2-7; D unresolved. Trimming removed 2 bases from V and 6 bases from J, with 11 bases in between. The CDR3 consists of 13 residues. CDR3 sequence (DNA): TGTGCCAGCAGTTTATCAGGTCGAGGCGAGCAGTACTTC. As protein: CASSLSGRGEQYF.

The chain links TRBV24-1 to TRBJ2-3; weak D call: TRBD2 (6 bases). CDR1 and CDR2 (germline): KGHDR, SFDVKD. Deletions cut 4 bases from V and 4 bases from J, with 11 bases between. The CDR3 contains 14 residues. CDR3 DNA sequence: TGTGCCACCAGTGACAGACTAGTAGCAGATACGCAGTATTTT. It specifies CATSDRLVADTQYF.

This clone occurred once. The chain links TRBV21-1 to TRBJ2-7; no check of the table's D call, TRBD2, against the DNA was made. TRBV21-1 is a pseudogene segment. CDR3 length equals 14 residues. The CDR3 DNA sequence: TGTGCCAGCAGCAAGGACGGGGGAACCTACGAGCAGTACTTC. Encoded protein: CASSKDGGTYEQYF.

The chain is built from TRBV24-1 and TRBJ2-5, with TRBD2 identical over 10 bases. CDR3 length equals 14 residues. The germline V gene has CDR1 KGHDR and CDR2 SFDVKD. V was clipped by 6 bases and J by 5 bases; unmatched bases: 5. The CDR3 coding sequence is TGTGCCACCAGTACTAGCGGGGCCGGGGAGACCCAGTACTTC. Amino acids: CATSTSGAGETQYF.

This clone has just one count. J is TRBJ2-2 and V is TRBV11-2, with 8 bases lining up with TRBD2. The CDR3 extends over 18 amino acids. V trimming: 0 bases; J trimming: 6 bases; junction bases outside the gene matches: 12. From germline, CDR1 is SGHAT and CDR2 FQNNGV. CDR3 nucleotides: TGTGCCAGCAGCTTAGATGCGGGCAGCGGGAGTTGGGCCGGGGAGCTGTTTTTT. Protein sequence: CASSLDAGSGSWAGELFF.

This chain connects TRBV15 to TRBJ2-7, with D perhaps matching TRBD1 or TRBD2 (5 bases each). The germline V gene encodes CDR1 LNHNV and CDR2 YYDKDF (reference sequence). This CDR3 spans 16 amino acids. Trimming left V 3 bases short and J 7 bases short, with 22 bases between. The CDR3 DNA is TGTGCCACCAGCAGTCAGTTACTGGGGACCGCTAAGGAGCAGTACTTC. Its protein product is CATSSQLLGTAKEQYF. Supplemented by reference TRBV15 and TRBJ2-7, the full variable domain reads DAMVIQNPRYQVTQFGKPVTLSCSQTLNHNVMYWYQQKSSQAPKLLFHYYDKDFNNEADTPDNFQSRRPNTSFCFLDIRSPGLGDTAMYLCATSSQLLGTAKEQYFGPGTRLTVT.

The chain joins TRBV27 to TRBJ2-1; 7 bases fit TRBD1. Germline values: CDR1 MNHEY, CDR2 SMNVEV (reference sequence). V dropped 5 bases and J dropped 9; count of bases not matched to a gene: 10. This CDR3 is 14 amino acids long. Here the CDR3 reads CASSTQQGFGEQFF. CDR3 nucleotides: TGTGCCAGCAGTACCCAACAGGGGTTCGGTGAGCAGTTCTTC.

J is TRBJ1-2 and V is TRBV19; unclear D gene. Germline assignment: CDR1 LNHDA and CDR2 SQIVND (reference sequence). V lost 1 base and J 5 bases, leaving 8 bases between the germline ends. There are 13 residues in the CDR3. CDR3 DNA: TGTGCCAGTAGTATAGGGGGAGAGTATGGCTACACCTTC. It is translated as CASSIGGEYGYTF. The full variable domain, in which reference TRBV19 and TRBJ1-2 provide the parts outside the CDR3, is DGGITQSPKYLFRKEGQNVTLSCEQNLNHDAMYWYRQDPGQGLRLIYYSQIVNDFQKGDIAEGYSVSREKKESFPLTVTSAQKNPTAFYLCASSIGGEYGYTFGSGTRLTVV.

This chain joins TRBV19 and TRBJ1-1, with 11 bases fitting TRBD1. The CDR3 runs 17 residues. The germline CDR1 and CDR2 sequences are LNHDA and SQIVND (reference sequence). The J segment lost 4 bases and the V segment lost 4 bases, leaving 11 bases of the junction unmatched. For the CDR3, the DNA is TGTGCCAGTAGTACCCCACCCGTTGGGACAGGGGGCACTGAAGCTTTCTTT. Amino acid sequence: CASSTPPVGTGGTEAFF.

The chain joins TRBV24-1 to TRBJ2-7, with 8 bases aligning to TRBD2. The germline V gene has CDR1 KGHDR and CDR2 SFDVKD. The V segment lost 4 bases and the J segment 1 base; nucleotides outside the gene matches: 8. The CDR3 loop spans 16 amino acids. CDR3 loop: CATSDSSSGRSYEQYF. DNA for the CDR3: TGTGCCACCAGTGACTCATCTAGCGGGCGGTCCTACGAGCAGTACTTC.

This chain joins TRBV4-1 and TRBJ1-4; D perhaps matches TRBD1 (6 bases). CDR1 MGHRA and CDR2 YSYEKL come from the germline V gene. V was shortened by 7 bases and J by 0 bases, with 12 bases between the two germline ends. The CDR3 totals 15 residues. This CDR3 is CASNPGGPTNEKLFF. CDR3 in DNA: TGCGCCAGCAACCCCGGGGGCCCAACTAATGAAAAACTGTTTTTT.

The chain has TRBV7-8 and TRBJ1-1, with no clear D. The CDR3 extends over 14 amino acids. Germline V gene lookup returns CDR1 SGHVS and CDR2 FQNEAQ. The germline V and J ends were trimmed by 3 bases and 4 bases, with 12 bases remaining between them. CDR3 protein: CASSFRDPRTEAFF. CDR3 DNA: TGTGCCAGCAGCTTTAGAGACCCCCGCACTGAAGCTTTCTTT.

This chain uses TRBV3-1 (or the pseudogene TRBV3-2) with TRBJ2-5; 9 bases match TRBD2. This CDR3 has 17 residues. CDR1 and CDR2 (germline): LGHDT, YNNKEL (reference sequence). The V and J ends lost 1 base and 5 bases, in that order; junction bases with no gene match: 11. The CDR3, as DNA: TGTGCCAGCAGCCAAGGCCGACCGGGACTAGCACTTGAGACCCAGTACTTC. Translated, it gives CASSQGRPGLALETQYF.

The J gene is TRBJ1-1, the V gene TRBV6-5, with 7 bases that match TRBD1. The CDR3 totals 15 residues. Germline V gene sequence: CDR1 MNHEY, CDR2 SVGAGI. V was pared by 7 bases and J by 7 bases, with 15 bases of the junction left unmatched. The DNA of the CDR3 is TGTGCCAGCACCCGGACAGGTTATCGCTCGGGTGAAGCTTTCTTT. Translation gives CASTRTGYRSGEAFF.

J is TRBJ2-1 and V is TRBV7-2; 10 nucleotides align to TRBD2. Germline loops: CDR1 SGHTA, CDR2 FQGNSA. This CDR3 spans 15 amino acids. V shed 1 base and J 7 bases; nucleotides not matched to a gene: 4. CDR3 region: CASSLGSGRQNEQFF. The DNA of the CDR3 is TGTGCCAGCAGCTTAGGTAGCGGGAGGCAAAATGAGCAGTTCTTC.

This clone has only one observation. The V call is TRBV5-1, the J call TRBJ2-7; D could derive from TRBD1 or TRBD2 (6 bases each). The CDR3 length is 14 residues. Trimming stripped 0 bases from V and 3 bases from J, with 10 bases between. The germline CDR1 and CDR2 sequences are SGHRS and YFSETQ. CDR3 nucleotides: TGCGCCAGCAGCTTGGGAGGGGGGAACTACGAGCAGTACTTC. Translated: CASSLGGGNYEQYF. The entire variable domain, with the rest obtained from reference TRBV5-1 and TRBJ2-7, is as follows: KAGVTQTPRYLIKTRGQQVTLSCSPISGHRSVSWYQQTPGQGLQFLFEYFSETQRNKGNFPGRFSGRQFSNSRSEMNVSTLELGDSALYLCASSLGGGNYEQYFGPGTRLTVT.

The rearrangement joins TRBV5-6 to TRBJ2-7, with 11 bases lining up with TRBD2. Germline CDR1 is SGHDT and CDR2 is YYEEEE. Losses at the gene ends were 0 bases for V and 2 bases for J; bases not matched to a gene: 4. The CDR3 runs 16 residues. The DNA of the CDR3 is TGTGCCAGCAGCTTGGCTAGCGGGAGGTACACCTACGAGCAGTACTTC. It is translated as CASSLASGRYTYEQYF.

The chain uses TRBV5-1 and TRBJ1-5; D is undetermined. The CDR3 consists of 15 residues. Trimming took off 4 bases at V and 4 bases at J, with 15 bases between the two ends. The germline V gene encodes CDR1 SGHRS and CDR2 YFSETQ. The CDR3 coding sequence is TGCGCCAGCAGCCGCGGTGGACCGGGGAATCAGCCCCAGCATTTT. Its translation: CASSRGGPGNQPQHF.

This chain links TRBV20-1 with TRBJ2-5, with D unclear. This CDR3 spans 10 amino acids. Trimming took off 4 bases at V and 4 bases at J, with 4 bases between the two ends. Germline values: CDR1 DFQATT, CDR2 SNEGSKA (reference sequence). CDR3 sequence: CSATRETQYF. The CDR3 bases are TGCAGTGCTACCCGAGAGACCCAGTACTTC.

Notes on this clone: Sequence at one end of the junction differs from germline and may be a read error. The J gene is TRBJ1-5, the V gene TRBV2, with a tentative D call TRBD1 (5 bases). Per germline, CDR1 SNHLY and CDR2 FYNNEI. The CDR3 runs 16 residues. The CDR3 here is CASSEGVFLGNQPQHF. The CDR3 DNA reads TGTGCCAGCAGCGAAGGGGTTTTTTTGGGCAATCAGCCCCAGCATTTT.

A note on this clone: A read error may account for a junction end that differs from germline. DNA of the CDR3: TGTGCCAGCAGCCAATACCCAGGTTTTGAACCTTTCTTT. It is translated as CASSQYPGFEPFF. The chain has TRBV14 and TRBJ1-1; D ambiguous. The CDR3 contains 13 residues. Germline values: CDR1 SGHDN, CDR2 FVKESK.